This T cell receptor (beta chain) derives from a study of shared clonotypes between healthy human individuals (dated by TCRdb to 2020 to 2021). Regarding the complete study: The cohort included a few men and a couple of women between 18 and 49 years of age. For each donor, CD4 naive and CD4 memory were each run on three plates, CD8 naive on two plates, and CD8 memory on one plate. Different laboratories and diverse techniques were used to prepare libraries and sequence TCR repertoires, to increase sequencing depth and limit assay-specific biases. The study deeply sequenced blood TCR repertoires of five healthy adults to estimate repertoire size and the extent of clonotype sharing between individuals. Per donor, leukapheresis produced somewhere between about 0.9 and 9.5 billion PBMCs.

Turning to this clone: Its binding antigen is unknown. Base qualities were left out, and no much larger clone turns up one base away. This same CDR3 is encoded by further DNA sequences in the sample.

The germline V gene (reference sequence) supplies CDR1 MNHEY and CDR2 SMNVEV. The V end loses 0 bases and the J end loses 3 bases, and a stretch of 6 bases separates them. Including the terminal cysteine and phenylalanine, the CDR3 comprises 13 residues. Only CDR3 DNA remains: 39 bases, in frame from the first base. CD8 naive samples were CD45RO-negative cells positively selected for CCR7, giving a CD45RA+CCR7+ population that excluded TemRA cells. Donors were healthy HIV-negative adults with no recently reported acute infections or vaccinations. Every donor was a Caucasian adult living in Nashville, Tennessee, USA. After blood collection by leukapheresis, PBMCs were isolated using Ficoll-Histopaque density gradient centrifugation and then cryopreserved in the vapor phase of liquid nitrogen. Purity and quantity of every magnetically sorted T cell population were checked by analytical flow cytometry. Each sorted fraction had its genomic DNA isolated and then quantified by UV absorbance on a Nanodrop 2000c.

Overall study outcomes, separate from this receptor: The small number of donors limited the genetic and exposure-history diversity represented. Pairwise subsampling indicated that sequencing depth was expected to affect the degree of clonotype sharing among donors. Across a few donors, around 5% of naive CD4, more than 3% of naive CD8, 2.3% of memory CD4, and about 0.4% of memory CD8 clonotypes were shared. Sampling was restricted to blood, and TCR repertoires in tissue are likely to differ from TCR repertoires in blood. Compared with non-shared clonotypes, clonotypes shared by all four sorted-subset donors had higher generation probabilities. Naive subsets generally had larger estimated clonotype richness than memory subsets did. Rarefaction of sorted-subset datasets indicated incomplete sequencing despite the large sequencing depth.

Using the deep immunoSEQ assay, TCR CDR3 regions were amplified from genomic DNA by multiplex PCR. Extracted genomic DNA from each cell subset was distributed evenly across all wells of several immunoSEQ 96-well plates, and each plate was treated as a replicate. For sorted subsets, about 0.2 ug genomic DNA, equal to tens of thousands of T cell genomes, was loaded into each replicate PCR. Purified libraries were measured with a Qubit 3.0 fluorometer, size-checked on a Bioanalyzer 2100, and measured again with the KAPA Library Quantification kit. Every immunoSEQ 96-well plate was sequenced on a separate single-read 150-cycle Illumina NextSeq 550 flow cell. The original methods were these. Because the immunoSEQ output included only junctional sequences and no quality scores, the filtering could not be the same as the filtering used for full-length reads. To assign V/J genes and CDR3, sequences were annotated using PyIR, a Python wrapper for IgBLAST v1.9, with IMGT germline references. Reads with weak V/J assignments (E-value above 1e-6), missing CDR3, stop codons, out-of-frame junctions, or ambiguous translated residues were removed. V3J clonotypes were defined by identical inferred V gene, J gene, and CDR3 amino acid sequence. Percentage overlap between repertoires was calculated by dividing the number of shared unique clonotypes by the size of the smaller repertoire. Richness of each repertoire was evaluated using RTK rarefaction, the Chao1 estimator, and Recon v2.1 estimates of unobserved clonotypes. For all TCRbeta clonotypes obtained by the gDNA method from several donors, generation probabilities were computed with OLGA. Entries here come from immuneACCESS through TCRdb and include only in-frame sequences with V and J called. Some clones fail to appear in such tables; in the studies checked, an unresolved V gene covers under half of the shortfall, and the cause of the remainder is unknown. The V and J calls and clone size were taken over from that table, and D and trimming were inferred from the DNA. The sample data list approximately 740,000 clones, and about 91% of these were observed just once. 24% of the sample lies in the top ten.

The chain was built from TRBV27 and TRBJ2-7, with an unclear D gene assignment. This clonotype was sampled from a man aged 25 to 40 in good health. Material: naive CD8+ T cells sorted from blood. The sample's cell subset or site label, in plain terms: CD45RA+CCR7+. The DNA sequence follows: TGTGCCAGCAGTTTATCGGCGTACTACGAGCAGTACTTC. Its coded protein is CASSLSAYYEQYF.